A selection of T cell receptor beta chains follows, all from one sample in a study of shared clonotypes between healthy human individuals. Measured with immunoSEQ multiplex PCR; TCRdb has only the in-frame clones, and not every one. The profile shows fewer than 2.5 million clones, 80% to 95% of them singletons. Sequenced sample: naive CD4+ T cells from PBMCs. The receptor set was obtained from a man between 18 and 35 years old in good health. Some clones in this sample may be carry-over from other donors' samples. Each CDR3 is given with its conserved first and last residue. D genes are given only for firm matches. Clone size, where shown, is once, few, many, or a class for clones that have expanded.

abundance,d_gene,j_gene,v_gene,CDR3aa,CDR3nt
.,.,TRBJ1-2,TRBV7-3,CASSLAGGNYGYTF,TGTGCCAGCAGCCTGGCGGGAGGGAACTATGGCTACACCTTC
.,.,TRBJ1-1,TRBV5-1,CASSLMTATTNTEAFF,TGCGCCAGCAGCTTGATGACAGCTACAACGAACACTGAAGCTTTCTTT
.,TRBD1,TRBJ2-1,TRBV28,CASSLYGQGASYEQFF,TGTGCCAGCAGTTTATATGGGCAGGGGGCGTCCTATGAGCAGTTCTTC
.,.,TRBJ2-1,TRBV27,CASSWPPGPSSYNEQFF,TGTGCCAGCAGTTGGCCCCCCGGGCCGAGCTCCTACAATGAGCAGTTCTTC
.,TRBD2,TRBJ2-7,TRBV7-9,CASSLETSGEQYF,TGTGCCAGCAGCTTAGAGACTAGCGGCGAGCAGTACTTC
.,.,TRBJ2-1,TRBV6-1,CASKLHEQFF,TGTGCCAGCAAACTGCATGAGCAGTTCTTC
.,.,TRBJ1-1,TRBV7-2,CASSSGTGTARAFF,TGTGCCAGCAGCTCCGGAACCGGGACCGCCCGAGCTTTCTTT
.,.,TRBJ1-1,TRBV11-2,CASSLRDRSIPEAFF,TGTGCCAGCAGCTTAAGGGACCGCTCAATCCCTGAAGCTTTCTTT
.,TRBD2,TRBJ2-2,TRBV25-1,CASSKAGTGELFF,TGTGCCAGCAGTAAAGCGGGGACCGGGGAGCTGTTTTTT
.,.,TRBJ1-1,TRBV28,CASRKQGSTEAFF,TGTGCCAGCAGAAAACAGGGCAGCACTGAAGCTTTCTTT
.,.,TRBJ1-6,TRBV15,CATSRGRVGYNSPLHF,TGTGCCACCAGCAGAGGCAGAGTCGGCTATAATTCACCCCTCCACTTT
.,TRBD2,TRBJ2-1,TRBV6-4,CASSETSGSISYNEQFF,TGTGCCAGCAGTGAGACTAGCGGGAGTATCTCCTACAATGAGCAGTTCTTC
.,TRBD1,TRBJ1-3,TRBV14,CASSVRDRAYSGNTIYF,TGTGCCAGCAGTGTCCGGGACAGGGCGTACTCTGGAAACACCATATATTTT
.,TRBD1,TRBJ2-1,TRBV5-1,CASSLIRDRGNNEQFF,TGCGCCAGCAGCTTGATCCGGGACAGGGGAAACAATGAGCAGTTCTTC
.,TRBD1,TRBJ2-3,TRBV29-1,CSVGRQGPDTQYF,TGCAGCGTGGGGAGACAGGGCCCAGATACGCAGTATTTT
once,.,TRBJ2-7,TRBV15,CATSRVKRASYEQYF,TGTGCCACCAGCAGAGTTAAGCGGGCGTCCTACGAGCAGTACTTC